The 24 T cell receptor beta chains reported below all come from one sample, sequenced in a study of blood T cell repertoires in COVID-19. The assay was immunoSEQ multiplex PCR, and TCRdb's table has in-frame clones only and misses some. The profile covers around 210,000 clones, with around 81% appearing a single time and around 0.93% taken by the ten largest. Sample: peripheral blood. The receptors come from a man aged 60 to 69 with COVID-19, enrolled during active disease.

The CDR3 bases are TGTGCCAGCAGTGAAAAGGGAGGCACTGAAGCTTTCTTT. Translating it yields CASSEKGGTEAFF. V and J are TRBV6-1 and TRBJ1-1; no clear D. CDR1 MNHNS and CDR2 SASEGT come from the germline V gene. Trimming removed 2 bases at V and 4 bases at J, with 8 bases between. This CDR3 contains 13 residues.

The chain joins TRBV9 to TRBJ2-1; 8 positions match TRBD2. The V gene's germline CDR1 is SGDLS and CDR2 YYNGEE. Trimming cost V 4 bases and J 0 bases; bases outside gene matches: 6. This CDR3 is 16 amino acids long. The CDR3 sequence: CASSLDSGVSYNEQFF. Here the CDR3 DNA reads TGTGCCAGCAGCCTTGATAGCGGGGTCTCCTACAATGAGCAGTTCTTC.

The V gene is TRBV19, the J gene TRBJ1-2, with D unclear. From germline, CDR1 is LNHDA and CDR2 SQIVND (reference sequence). Trimming pared 3 bases from V and 8 bases from J, leaving 13 bases between. CDR3 length: 13 residues. DNA for the CDR3: TGTGCCAGTAGTATCTTGCCAGTTGAAGGCTACACCTTC. It is translated as CASSILPVEGYTF.

This CDR3 is CASSPAAGVRGGYTF. The CDR3 DNA is TGTGCCAGCAGTCCCGCGGCGGGGGTTAGGGGTGGCTACACCTTC. The rearrangement uses TRBV25-1 and TRBJ1-2; weak D call: TRBD1 (5 bases). The CDR3 has 15 residues. Trimming stripped 5 bases from V and 7 bases from J, with 20 bases between. Germline V CDR1 and CDR2: MGHDK, SYGVNS.

The chain combines TRBV5-5 with TRBJ1-4, with D tentatively TRBD1 (6 bases). The CDR3 runs 16 residues. The germline V and J ends were trimmed by 2 bases and 7 bases, with 18 bases remaining between them. Germline CDR1 reads SGHKS; CDR2 reads YYEKEE (reference sequence). In nucleotides, the CDR3 is TGTGCCAGCAGCTTCATTGGGTCAGGGGTGGGTGAAAAACTGTTTTTT. It codes for CASSFIGSGVGEKLFF.

This rearrangement joins TRBV2 to TRBJ1-1; TRBD1 matches 8 bases. CDR3 length: 15 amino acids. Trimming cost V 6 bases and J 1 base; bases outside gene matches: 7. Germline V gene lookup returns CDR1 SNHLY and CDR2 FYNNEI. The chain's CDR3 is CASRPRDRPNTEAFF. The CDR3 nucleotides read TGTGCCAGCAGACCGAGGGACAGGCCGAACACTGAAGCTTTCTTT.

V usage is TRBV7-9 and J usage is TRBJ2-1, with 9 bases fitting TRBD1. Germline CDR1 reads SEHNR; CDR2 reads FQNEAQ (reference sequence). V dropped 0 bases and J dropped 10; count of bases not matched to a gene: 13. The CDR3 length is 17 residues. The CDR3 sequence is CASSLASGRTGAGEQFF. CDR3 bases: TGTGCCAGCAGCTTAGCGAGCGGTAGGACAGGGGCTGGAGAGCAGTTCTTC.

This chain uses TRBV20-1 with TRBJ2-3; TRBD2 matches at 7 bases. The CDR3 loop spans 11 amino acids. Trimming cost V 6 bases and J 6 bases; bases outside gene matches: 3. Germline values: CDR1 DFQATT, CDR2 SNEGSKA (reference sequence). The CDR3 DNA is TGCAGTGCCACCGGGAGGGATACGCAGTATTTT. Translation gives CSATGRDTQYF.

The CDR3 sequence: CASSYYTYAEQGAGYTF. CDR3 coding DNA: TGTGCCAGCAGCTACTATACATACGCAGAACAGGGGGCCGGCTACACCTTC. V gene TRBV7-8 combines with J gene TRBJ1-2; 9 bases are shared with TRBD1. Germline V gene sequence: CDR1 SGHVS, CDR2 FQNEAQ. The V and J ends lost 4 bases and 8 bases, in that order; junction bases with no gene match: 17. The CDR3 runs to 17 residues.

CDR3 DNA: TGCAGTGCACGGAGGGAAGAAAAACTGTTTTTT. It encodes CSARREEKLFF. The chain couples TRBV20-1 to TRBJ1-4; D call uncertain. The V gene lost 6 bases and the J gene lost 8 bases, with 10 bases spanning the gap. CDR3 length: 11 amino acids. Germline CDR1 and CDR2: DFQATT and SNEGSKA (reference sequence).

Comment on this clone: This sample also contains other DNA sequences that code for the same CDR3. The rearrangement uses TRBV9 and TRBJ1-1; D is unresolved. The V gene's germline CDR1 is SGDLS and CDR2 YYNGEE. The V and J ends lost 2 bases and 1 base respectively, with 6 bases between them. This CDR3 region has 13 residues. The CDR3 nucleotides read TGTGCCAGCAGCGTGGGCCCGAACACTGAAGCTTTCTTT. Encoded protein: CASSVGPNTEAFF.

This clone showed up just once. The rearrangement links TRBV10-1 to TRBJ2-2, with a weak D call TRBD2 (5 bases). CDR3 length: 13 residues. Germline values: CDR1 WNHNN, CDR2 SYGVQD (reference sequence). The germline V and J ends were trimmed by 8 bases and 2 bases, with 9 bases remaining between them. CDR3 sequence reads: CASQAENTGELFF. CDR3 nucleotide sequence: TGCGCCAGCCAAGCGGAAAACACCGGGGAGCTGTTTTTT.

V usage is TRBV2 and J usage is TRBJ2-7; no clear D gene. The V gene's germline CDR1 is SNHLY and CDR2 FYNNEI. This CDR3 is 15 amino acids long. Trimming cost V 4 bases and J 2 bases, with 15 bases left between them. This CDR3 reads CASSAWSLTTYEQYF. The CDR3 region has the DNA TGTGCCAGCAGTGCTTGGTCACTAACTACCTACGAGCAGTACTTC.

The chain joins TRBV10-3 to TRBJ1-4, with no clear D. The CDR3 has 14 amino acids. V lost 5 bases to trimming and J lost 1 base, with 8 bases between them. Germline assignment: CDR1 ENHRY and CDR2 SYGVKD. Written as DNA, the CDR3 is TGTGCCATCAGTCGTACGGGAACTAATGAAAAACTGTTTTTT. Protein product: CAISRTGTNEKLFF.

The V and J genes are TRBV7-9 and TRBJ1-1, with D uncertain. The length of the CDR3 is 13 residues. Trimming left V 1 base short and J 0 bases short, with 3 bases between. The germline CDR1 and CDR2 sequences are SEHNR and FQNEAQ (reference sequence). For the CDR3, the DNA is TGTGCCAGCAGCTTAGTCATGAACACTGAAGCTTTCTTT. This translates into CASSLVMNTEAFF.

On this clone itself: At one end, the junction sequence differs from germline, possibly due to a read error. J is TRBJ1-2 and V is TRBV7-9; D ambiguous. In germline, CDR1 is SEHNR, CDR2 FQNEAQ (reference sequence). The CDR3 totals 8 residues. The DNA for the CDR3 is TGTGCCAGCAGCTTCCTCTTCTTC. This translates into CASSFLFF.

The rearrangement joins TRBV11-3 to TRBJ2-2; D is possibly TRBD1 (5 bases). Trimming cost V 4 bases and J 7 bases, with 13 bases left between them. The CDR3 runs to 14 residues. The V gene's germline CDR1 is SGHNT and CDR2 YENEEA. The CDR3 sequence is CASSSNRGGGELFF. The CDR3 nucleotides read TGTGCCAGCAGCTCGAATAGGGGTGGCGGGGAGCTGTTTTTT. The entire variable domain, with the rest obtained from reference TRBV11-3 and TRBJ2-2, is as follows: EAGVVQSPRYKIIEKKQPVAFWCNPISGHNTLYWYLQNLGQGPELLIRYENEEAVDDSQLPKDRFSAERLKGVDSTLKIQPAELGDSAVYLCASSSNRGGGELFFGEGSRLTVL.

The chain combines TRBV10-3 with TRBJ2-7, with D possibly being TRBD2 (5 bases). V was trimmed by 7 bases and J by 6 bases, leaving 16 bases between them. The CDR3 is made up of 13 amino acids. The germline gives CDR1 ENHRY, CDR2 SYGVKD. The CDR3 nucleotides are TGTGCCATCAAACGGGATGATAGTCGCGAGCAGTACTTC. This encodes CAIKRDDSREQYF.

This clone has just a few counts. This rearrangement joins TRBV2 to TRBJ1-1, with 7 bases aligning to TRBD1. The CDR3 extends over 18 amino acids. Germline lookup yields CDR1 SNHLY and CDR2 FYNNEI. Unmatched junction bases numbered 22, after V lost 9 bases and J lost 3 bases. CDR3 region: CASEGTDRRSGRDTEAFF. The DNA of the CDR3 is TGTGCCAGTGAAGGGACAGACCGCCGTTCCGGTCGGGACACTGAAGCTTTCTTT.

The V call is TRBV6-5, the J call TRBJ1-1, with TRBD1 matching over 8 bases. The V gene end was trimmed by 8 bases and the J gene end by 4 bases; junction bases not matched to a gene: 9. The V gene's germline CDR1 is MNHEY and CDR2 SVGAGI. This CDR3 spans 14 amino acids. CDR3 amino acids: CASDQGAGVTEAFF. In DNA, the CDR3 is TGTGCCAGCGATCAGGGGGCCGGGGTCACTGAAGCTTTCTTT.

This clone was detected only once. The V gene is TRBV10-2, the J gene TRBJ2-7, with 10 bases lining up with TRBD1. This CDR3 is 13 amino acids long. CDR1 and CDR2 (germline): WSHSY, SAAADI. The trim removed 7 bases at V and 4 bases at J, leaving 4 bases unmatched. The DNA for the CDR3 is TGCGCCAGCACCCGACAGGGGGCTTACGAGCAGTACTTC. Amino acids: CASTRQGAYEQYF.

Only one count was recorded for this clone. This chain links TRBV5-1 with TRBJ2-7; possibly TRBD1 for D (5 bases). The CDR3 has 14 amino acids. V lost 5 bases, J lost 3 bases, and 15 bases lay in between. Germline-derived CDR1 and CDR2 are SGHRS and YFSETQ. The CDR3 here is CASRGGTGNYEQYF. In nucleotides, the CDR3 is TGCGCCAGCAGAGGTGGTACAGGAAACTACGAGCAGTACTTC. Together with reference TRBV5-1 and TRBJ2-7, the CDR3 gives the full variable domain: KAGVTQTPRYLIKTRGQQVTLSCSPISGHRSVSWYQQTPGQGLQFLFEYFSETQRNKGNFPGRFSGRQFSNSRSEMNVSTLELGDSALYLCASRGGTGNYEQYFGPGTRLTVT.

The rearrangement joins TRBV7-9 to TRBJ1-6; D not certain. The germline V gene encodes CDR1 SEHNR and CDR2 FQNEAQ (reference sequence). This CDR3 comprises 13 residues. Trimming took 6 bases from V and 8 from J, leaving 11 bases between them. DNA for the CDR3: TGTGCCAGCAGACGGGATTCAGATTCACCCCTCCACTTT. This gives the protein CASRRDSDSPLHF.

DNA of the CDR3: TGCGCCAGCAGCTTGGGAGCCGTTATGAACACTGAAGCTTTCTTT. Protein product: CASSLGAVMNTEAFF. The chain joins TRBV5-1 to TRBJ1-1; no clear D. CDR1 is SGHRS, CDR2 YFSETQ, per germline. V was pared by 0 bases and J by 0 bases, with 9 bases between. The CDR3 loop spans 15 amino acids.